The 18 T cell receptor beta chains in this list originate from one sample, sequenced in a study of cytomegalovirus exposure and HLA in healthy donors. The PCR ran on 60 Vbeta and 13 Jbeta primers. Profiled with immunoSEQ multiplex PCR; TCRdb holds only in-frame clones, not every one. Found here are 240,000 or so clones, about 80% of them singletons; the top ten hold less than 8.5%. Material: PBMCs. The receptors come from a woman in her sixties in good health and CMV-seropositive.

This clone was seen only a few times. J is TRBJ2-3 and V is TRBV2; 11 bases are a match to TRBD2. The CDR3 is made up of 12 amino acids. The V gene's germline CDR1 is SNHLY and CDR2 FYNNEI. The V segment lost 5 bases and the J segment 9 bases; nucleotides outside the gene matches: 1. The DNA of the CDR3 is TGTGCCAGCAGTCGGACTAGCGGGACGCAGTATTTT. Protein sequence: CASSRTSGTQYF.

This chain uses TRBV5-4 with TRBJ2-1; 8 nucleotides align to TRBD1. V lost 3 bases to trimming and J lost 4 bases; unmatched junction nucleotides: 6. The CDR3 loop spans 15 amino acids. Germline values: CDR1 SGHNT, CDR2 YYREEE (reference sequence). CDR3 protein: CASSSGGDLYNEQFF. The CDR3 DNA sequence: TGTGCCAGCAGCTCAGGGGGCGATCTTTACAATGAGCAGTTCTTC.

This clone showed up just a few times. J is TRBJ1-4 and V is TRBV2; D is undetermined. The germline V and J ends were trimmed by 6 bases and 7 bases, with 15 bases remaining between them. The CDR3 runs 14 residues. CDR1 SNHLY and CDR2 FYNNEI come from the germline V gene. CDR3 nucleotides: TGTGCCAGCAGGCCACTTCGGAGTGGTGAAAAACTGTTTTTT. Translating gives CASRPLRSGEKLFF.

The rearrangement joins TRBV5-1 to TRBJ2-3; 9 bases fit TRBD2. V trimming: 3 bases; J trimming: 5 bases; junction bases outside the gene matches: 10. CDR1 is SGHRS and CDR2 is YFSETQ in the germline V gene. The CDR3 runs 16 residues. This CDR3 is CASSSAGGLAGDTQYF. The CDR3 DNA sequence: TGCGCCAGCAGCTCCGCGGGGGGGCTAGCGGGAGATACGCAGTATTTT.

The rearrangement links TRBV5-1 to TRBJ2-4; 12 bases fit TRBD2. V lost 1 base and J lost 2; bases outside the gene matches: 13. This CDR3 is built from 20 residues. The germline V gene has CDR1 SGHRS and CDR2 YFSETQ. DNA for the CDR3: TGCGCCAGCAGCTTGTTTTCGCTAGCGGGAGGGCCTTCGACCAAAAACATTCAGTACTTC. Its translation is CASSLFSLAGGPSTKNIQYF.

The chain recombines TRBV30 with TRBJ2-7, with D possibly matching TRBD2 (5 bases). The CDR3 covers 12 residues. Germline values: CDR1 GTSNPN, CDR2 SVGIG (reference sequence). V was clipped by 1 base and J by 7 bases, with 11 bases between them. CDR3 bases: TGTGCCTGGAGTGAGGTAACGGGAGAGCAGTACTTC. This gives the protein CAWSEVTGEQYF.

This clone turned up a few times. The chain has TRBV30 and TRBJ2-2, with D tentatively TRBD2 (5 bases). Germline values: CDR1 GTSNPN, CDR2 SVGIG (reference sequence). The length of the CDR3 is 15 residues. V was cut by 0 bases and J by 7 bases, with 15 bases left in between. DNA for the CDR3: TGTGCCTGGAGTGTATCTAGCTCCGGCGGCGGGGAGCTGTTTTTT. Protein: CAWSVSSSGGGELFF.

This chain links TRBV11-2 with TRBJ2-7; no clear D. Germline values: CDR1 SGHAT, CDR2 FQNNGV. Trimming pared 3 bases from V and 2 bases from J, leaving 8 bases between. The CDR3 runs to 13 residues. CDR3 nucleotides: TGTGCCAGCAGCTTGAACCTACCCTACGAGCAGTACTTC. This translates into CASSLNLPYEQYF.

This rearrangement joins TRBV7-2 to TRBJ2-7; D perhaps matches TRBD2 (5 bases). CDR1 and CDR2 (germline): SGHTA, FQGNSA. V dropped 3 bases and J dropped 3 bases, with 15 bases sitting between them. There are 15 residues in the CDR3. The CDR3 DNA follows: TGTGCCAGCAGCTTCGCCCCTTGGAGGAGCTACGAGCAGTACTTC. Protein product: CASSFAPWRSYEQYF. Variable domain in full (rest from reference TRBV7-2 and TRBJ2-7): GAGVSQSPSNKVTEKGKDVELRCDPISGHTALYWYRQSLGQGLEFLIYFQGNSAPDKSGLPSDRFSAERTGGSVSTLTIQRTQQEDSAVYLCASSFAPWRSYEQYFGPGTRLTVT.

This chain links TRBV9 with TRBJ2-5; tentatively, D is TRBD1 (5 bases). Between the trimmed V and J ends, which lost 4 bases and 0 bases, there was a span of 10 bases. The CDR3 sequence is 14 residues long. Germline V CDR1 and CDR2: SGDLS, YYNGEE. This CDR3 reads CASSPQVYQETQYF. The CDR3 DNA reads as TGTGCCAGCAGCCCACAGGTGTACCAAGAGACCCAGTACTTC. The variable domain in full, completed from reference TRBV9 and TRBJ2-5, reads DSGVTQTPKHLITATGQRVTLRCSPRSGDLSVYWYQQSLDQGLQFLIQYYNGEERAKGNILERFSAQQFPDLHSELNLSSLELGDSALYFCASSPQVYQETQYFGPGTRLLVL.

This clone was recorded a few times. The rearrangement joins TRBV5-1 to TRBJ2-7, with 8 bases matching TRBD1. Losses at the gene ends were 4 bases for V and 1 base for J; bases not matched to a gene: 10. CDR3 size: 16 residues. Germline lookup yields CDR1 SGHRS and CDR2 YFSETQ. The CDR3 loop reads CASSVDQGAQSYEQYF. In nucleotides, the CDR3 is TGCGCCAGCAGCGTAGACCAGGGGGCCCAATCCTACGAGCAGTACTTC.

The chain has TRBV9 and TRBJ2-1; possibly TRBD2 for D (6 bases). The germline gives CDR1 SGDLS, CDR2 YYNGEE. Trimming pared 0 bases from V and 0 bases from J, leaving 7 bases between. The CDR3 contains 15 residues. CDR3 protein: CASSVGLGSYNEQFF. The CDR3, as DNA: TGTGCCAGCAGCGTAGGACTAGGCTCCTACAATGAGCAGTTCTTC.

The chain carries TRBV29-1 and TRBJ2-3, with D possibly matching TRBD2 (5 bases). Trimming cost V 6 bases and J 0 bases, with 10 bases left between them. Germline loops: CDR1 SQVTM, CDR2 ANQGSEA. CDR3 size: 13 residues. The CDR3 reads CSVIRGSTDTQYF. The CDR3 bases are TGCAGCGTCATACGCGGGAGCACAGATACGCAGTATTTT.

The chain combines TRBV9 with TRBJ1-2; 8 nucleotides line up with TRBD1. J gave up 8 bases and V 1 base, and 7 bases lay outside the gene matches. There are 14 residues in the CDR3. CDR1 is SGDLS, CDR2 YYNGEE, per germline. This CDR3 reads CASSVQGAQVGYTF. The CDR3 DNA sequence: TGTGCCAGCAGCGTACAGGGGGCTCAAGTCGGCTACACCTTC.

With respect to this clone: Other DNA sequences of this sample code for an identical CDR3. J is TRBJ1-1 and V is TRBV5-1; the D gene is possibly TRBD1 (6 bases). Per the germline V gene, CDR1 is SGHRS and CDR2 is YFSETQ. This CDR3 is built from 13 residues. Trimming took 4 bases from V and 4 from J, leaving 11 bases between them. The CDR3 protein is CASSGGGGTEAFF. CDR3 DNA: TGCGCCAGCAGCGGGGGAGGGGGCACTGAAGCTTTCTTT.

The chain couples TRBV5-4 to TRBJ2-3, with 8 bases identical to TRBD2. Germline assignment: CDR1 SGHNT and CDR2 YYREEE (reference sequence). The junction had 3 bases not matched to a gene; V was cut back by 0 bases and J by 0 bases. The CDR3 totals 16 residues. This CDR3 reads CASSLGGLGSTDTQYF. CDR3 sequence (DNA): TGTGCCAGCAGCTTGGGGGGACTAGGGAGCACAGATACGCAGTATTTT.

This clone was seen once. The chain has TRBV13 and TRBJ2-1; 7 positions match TRBD2. CDR1 PRHDT and CDR2 FYEKMQ come from the germline V gene (reference sequence). The CDR3 runs to 15 residues. With 6 bases clipped from V and 5 bases from J, the junction kept 10 bases outside the gene matches. The CDR3 nucleotides read TGTGCCAGCAGGCACTGGGGGGAGGGTCACAATGAGCAGTTCTTC. It codes for CASRHWGEGHNEQFF.

This chain links TRBV6-6 with TRBJ1-1; no firm D call. CDR1 and CDR2 (germline): MNHNY, SVGAGI (reference sequence). The CDR3 is made up of 13 amino acids. Trimming removed 0 bases at V and 6 bases at J, with 8 bases between. In DNA, the CDR3 is TGTGCCAGCAGTTACTCCGGGGTTGCTGAAGCTTTCTTT. Translating it yields CASSYSGVAEAFF.